The clone carrying this T cell receptor beta chain appeared a single time. Its specificity is not known. This record comes from a study of cytomegalovirus exposure and HLA in healthy donors. Germline V lookup: CDR1 SGHDT, CDR2 YYEEEE. The CDR3 contains 15 residues. Trimming took 5 bases from V and 6 from J; bases not matched to a gene: 10. Study conclusions and caveats: A previous analysis found most TCR beta V segments productive roughly 87% or roughly 30% of the time.

The PCR employed 60 Vbeta primers together with 13 Jbeta primers. Sequencing was performed with immunoSEQ multiplex PCR; in TCRdb, only in-frame clones are kept and a portion is missing. The sample carries 100,000 to 150,000 clones, roughly 80% recorded once. The clonotype was recovered from a man between 18 and 29 years old in good health and CMV-seropositive. The chain employs TRBV5-6 and TRBJ1-5, with 8 nucleotides matching TRBD1. Sequenced: PBMCs. The CDR3 nucleotides are TGTGCCAGCAGTAGTGCACGACAGGGGCCTCAGCCCCAGCATTTT. Protein product: CASSSARQGPQPQHF.